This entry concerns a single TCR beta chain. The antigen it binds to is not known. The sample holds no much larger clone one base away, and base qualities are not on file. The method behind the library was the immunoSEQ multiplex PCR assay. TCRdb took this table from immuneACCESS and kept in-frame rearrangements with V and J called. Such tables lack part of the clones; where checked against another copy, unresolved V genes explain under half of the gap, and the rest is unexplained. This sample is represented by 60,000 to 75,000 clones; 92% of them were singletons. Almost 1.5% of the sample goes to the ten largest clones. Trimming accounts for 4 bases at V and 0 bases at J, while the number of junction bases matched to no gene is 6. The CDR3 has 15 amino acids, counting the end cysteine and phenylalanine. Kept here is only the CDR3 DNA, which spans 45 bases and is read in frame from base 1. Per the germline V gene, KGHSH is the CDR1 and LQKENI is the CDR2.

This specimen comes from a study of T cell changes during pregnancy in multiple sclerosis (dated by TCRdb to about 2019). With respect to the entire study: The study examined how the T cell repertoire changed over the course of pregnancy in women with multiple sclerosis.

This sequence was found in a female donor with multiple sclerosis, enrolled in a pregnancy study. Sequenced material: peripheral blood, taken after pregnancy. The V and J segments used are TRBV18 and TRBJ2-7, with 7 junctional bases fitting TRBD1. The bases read TGTGCCAGCTCACAGGGACAGCAGAGCTCCTACGAGCAGTACTTC. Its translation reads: CASSQGQQSSYEQYF.